A single T cell receptor beta chain is shown here with its context. Its antigen is still unknown. For ophthalmopathy patients, the Clinical Activity Score was at least 3 and the NOSPECS grade at least 4; duration was under 3 months. Trimming pared 5 bases from V and 5 bases from J, leaving 12 bases between. There are 13 residues in the CDR3. Germline CDR1 and CDR2: LNHDA and SQIVND (reference sequence). The data belong to a study of T cells in Graves' hyperthyroidism and ophthalmopathy. Whole-study context: Blood from the periphery was taken at initial diagnosis, before any treatment. Study results and caveats: Most clonotypes expanded in thyroid above 0.001 were likewise present in blood. Ophthalmopathy onset followed model prediction by a median approximately 5.9 months.

It was RNA transcripts that yielded the amplified TCR beta CDR3 regions. First-round RT-PCR with HTBI primers amplified the TCR CDR3 region. TCRdb redid the calling of the multiplex PCR reads with MiXCR, one entry per CDR3 protein. Among hundreds of thousands of distinct CDR3 sequences, approximately 14% were seen once, and the ten largest hold roughly 4.3%. The TCR was taken from a woman aged 35 to 49 with Graves' ophthalmopathy. The sequenced material came from blood. The chain carries TRBV19 and TRBJ1-1; weak D call: TRBD1 (5 bases). CDR3 loop: CASSDGGWTEAFF. CDR3 nucleotide sequence: TGTGCCAGTAGTGATGGGGGGTGGACTGAAGCTTTCTTT.